The 21 T cell receptor beta chains listed next were all sequenced from one sample in a study of blood T cells in healthy people across ages. Then a second PCR, running about 6 to 12 cycles, was carried out with a sample-barcoded 5' primer and a J-beta primer mix. TCRdb re-derived calls from the 5' RACE reads in MiXCR, one entry per CDR3 protein. The sample records about 970,000 distinct CDR3 sequences, roughly 51% being singletons. Material for sequencing was blood. The receptor source for this set is a woman between 55 and 75 years old in good health.

This chain links TRBV29-1 with TRBJ2-4; D might be TRBD1 or TRBD2, each matching 5 bases. TRBJ2-7 explains the end of the DNA better; the J call may be wrong. The CDR3 has 15 amino acids. The germline gives CDR1 SQVTM, CDR2 ANQGSEA. The CDR3, as DNA: TGCAGCGTTGGAAGGGCCGGGGCAGGGTCCTACGAGCAGTACTTC. It translates to CSVGRAGAGSYEQYF.

The chain is built from TRBV27 and TRBJ2-7, with 7 bases that match TRBD2. CDR3 size: 15 residues. Germline CDR1 reads MNHEY; CDR2 reads SMNVEV (reference sequence). Trimming removed 5 bases from V and 2 bases from J; junction bases left unmatched: 9. Written as DNA, the CDR3 is TGTGCCAGCAGTACTAAACCTAGCGGAACCTACGAGCAGTACTTC. Its translation: CASSTKPSGTYEQYF.

The chain is built from TRBV7-9 and TRBJ2-3, with D uncertain. CDR1 SEHNR and CDR2 FQNEAQ come from the germline V gene (reference sequence). This CDR3 contains 13 residues. Trimming removed 7 bases at V and 4 bases at J, with 12 bases between. The CDR3 loop is CASMPVRSDTQYF. For the CDR3, the DNA is TGTGCCAGCATGCCAGTACGTTCAGATACGCAGTATTTT. Full variable domain (missing parts from reference TRBV7-9 and TRBJ2-3): DTGVSQNPRHKITKRGQNVTFRCDPISEHNRLYWYRQTLGQGPEFLTYFQNEAQLEKSRLLSDRFSAERPKGSFSTLEIQRTEQGDSAMYLCASMPVRSDTQYFGPGTRLTVL.

The chain links TRBV12-3 or TRBV12-4 to TRBJ2-7, with D perhaps TRBD2 (6 bases). This CDR3 comprises 15 residues. Trimming stripped 2 bases from V and 3 bases from J, with 14 bases between. This CDR3 reads CASSLSNSGVYEQYF. The CDR3 region has the DNA TGTGCCAGCAGTTTATCGAATAGCGGAGTCTACGAGCAGTACTTC.

This clonotype came up a few times. This chain joins TRBV29-1 and TRBJ1-4; a weak D match, TRBD1 (5 bases). This CDR3 is 12 amino acids long. The V end lost 4 bases, the J end lost 8 bases, and 11 bases lay between the germline ends. Germline-derived CDR1 and CDR2 are SQVTM and ANQGSEA. CDR3 sequence reads: CSVGQGGEKLFF. The CDR3 nucleotides are TGCAGCGTTGGCCAGGGTGGAGAAAAACTGTTTTTT.

As for this clonotype: A much larger clone sits a single nucleotide away, making a read error possible. V and J are TRBV12-3 or TRBV12-4 and TRBJ2-1; 12 bases match TRBD2. V gave up 5 bases and J gave up 10 bases; unmatched junction bases: 9. The CDR3 loop spans 15 amino acids. The CDR3: CASSETSGSSYEQFF. The DNA of the CDR3 is TGTGCCAGCAGTGAGACTAGCGGGAGTAGCTACGAGCAGTTCTTC.

At least ten counts were recorded for this clonotype. The chain uses TRBV5-1 and TRBJ2-3, with D maybe TRBD2 (5 bases). The germline V gene has CDR1 SGHRS and CDR2 YFSETQ. V was cut by 3 bases and J by 2 bases, with 10 bases left in between. The CDR3 contains 14 residues. CDR3 sequence: CASSSGLNTDTQYF. DNA of the CDR3: TGCGCCAGCAGCTCCGGACTCAACACAGATACGCAGTATTTT.

The DNA for the CDR3 is TGCGCCAGCAGCCCCCTATACTACAGGGAGAGACAGGACATTCAGTACTTC. Protein: CASSPLYYRERQDIQYF. The rearrangement uses TRBV4-1 and TRBJ2-4; the D gene is possibly TRBD1 (6 bases). The CDR3 has 17 amino acids. CDR1 and CDR2 from the germline V gene are MGHRA and YSYEKL. Trimming stripped 4 bases from V and 8 bases from J, with 24 bases between.

The rearrangement joins TRBV6-5 to TRBJ1-6; D ambiguous. Per the germline V gene, CDR1 is MNHEY and CDR2 is SVGAGI. This CDR3 has 14 residues. Trimming cost V 2 bases and J 9 bases, with 11 bases left between them. The CDR3 reads CASSYGGNPSPLHF. The CDR3, as DNA: TGTGCCAGCAGTTACGGTGGGAACCCTTCACCCCTCCACTTT.

This rearrangement joins TRBV5-1 to TRBJ2-7; D perhaps matches TRBD2 (6 bases). CDR1 and CDR2 (germline): SGHRS, YFSETQ. The CDR3 runs 13 residues. Deletions cut 7 bases from V and 7 bases from J, with 18 bases between. This chain's CDR3 is CASRDSTDREQYF. In DNA form, the CDR3 reads TGCGCCAGCCGGGACTCCACTGATAGGGAGCAGTACTTC.

The chain uses TRBV5-5 and TRBJ1-5; tentative D call: TRBD1 (6 bases). Germline V gives CDR1 SGHKS, CDR2 YYEKEE (reference sequence). This CDR3 has 17 amino acids. V lost 5 bases and J lost 6, with 24 bases in between. CDR3 in amino acids: CASSIYGGPGSSQPQHF. The CDR3, as DNA: TGTGCCAGCAGTATTTATGGGGGGCCGGGTTCCAGTCAGCCCCAGCATTTT.

V usage is TRBV28 and J usage is TRBJ1-1, with 7 bases identical to TRBD1. V was clipped by 1 base and J by 8 bases; unmatched bases: 7. CDR3 length: 14 amino acids. From germline, CDR1 is MDHEN and CDR2 SYDVKM. The CDR3: CASSLSRDSQEAFF. CDR3 DNA sequence: TGTGCCAGCAGTTTATCTCGGGACAGTCAAGAAGCTTTCTTT. Supplemented by reference TRBV28 and TRBJ1-1, the full variable domain reads DVKVTQSSRYLVKRTGEKVFLECVQDMDHENMFWYRQDPGLGLRLIYFSYDVKMKEKGDIPEGYSVSREKKERFSLILESASTNQTSMYLCASSLSRDSQEAFFGQGTRLTVV.

The chain carries TRBV7-2 and TRBJ1-2; D gene ambiguous. V was trimmed by 5 bases and J by 7 bases, leaving 17 bases between them. This CDR3 has 14 amino acids. Germline loops: CDR1 SGHTA, CDR2 FQGNSA. Here the CDR3 DNA reads TGTGCCAGCAGCCGAGTCAGCGTCTCTTTTGGCTACACCTTC. It is translated as CASSRVSVSFGYTF.

This clonotype has a handful of counts. This sequence joins TRBV29-1 and TRBJ2-4, with D possibly TRBD2 on 5 matching bases. Germline CDR1 and CDR2: SQVTM and ANQGSEA. CDR3 length: 12 amino acids. The V end lost 6 bases, the J end lost 5 bases, and 11 bases lay between the germline ends. The CDR3 loop reads CSVTGNENIQYF. The CDR3 DNA reads TGCAGCGTGACCGGGAACGAAAACATTCAGTACTTC.

The CDR3 reads CAAGQQYGYTF. In DNA, the CDR3 is TGTGCCGCGGGACAGCAATATGGCTACACCTTC. This chain links TRBV10-3 with TRBJ1-2, with 7 bases identical to TRBD1. CDR1 and CDR2 (germline): ENHRY, SYGVKD. This CDR3 is 11 amino acids long. The V and J ends lost 11 bases and 5 bases, in that order; junction bases with no gene match: 5.

The chain couples TRBV27 to TRBJ2-1; 8 bases fit TRBD2. Germline CDR1 is MNHEY and CDR2 is SMNVEV (reference sequence). Trimming at V came to 0 bases and at J to 4 bases, leaving 5 bases not matched to a gene. There are 16 residues in the CDR3. DNA for the CDR3: TGTGCCAGCAGTTTATCGAGCGGGAGACCATACAATGAGCAGTTCTTC. Protein product: CASSLSSGRPYNEQFF.

The chain joins TRBV6-2 or TRBV6-3 to TRBJ2-4; D perhaps matches TRBD2 (6 bases). The DNA end lines up better with TRBJ2-7; the J call may be wrong. The CDR3 consists of 18 residues. CDR1 MNHEY and CDR2 SVGEGT come from the germline V gene. The CDR3 sequence: CASSYAGLKVVGTYEQYF. CDR3 nucleotides: TGTGCCAGCAGTTACGCGGGACTTAAGGTAGTAGGAACCTACGAGCAGTACTTC.

As for this clonotype: A single base separates this from a much larger clone, so it may be a read error. V gene TRBV27 combines with J gene TRBJ2-5, with TRBD2 identical over 13 bases. With the DNA end fitting TRBJ2-7 better, the J assignment may be wrong. Germline V gene data show CDR1 as MNHEY and CDR2 as SMNVEV (reference sequence). This CDR3 has 15 residues. The CDR3 reads CASSPPRLAGGEQYF. The CDR3 coding sequence is TGTGCCAGCAGTCCACCCAGACTAGCGGGAGGCGAGCAGTACTTC.

The table lists this clonotype with a few counts. The chain has TRBV6-2 or TRBV6-3 and TRBJ2-7, with 8 positions matching TRBD2. CDR1 is MNHEY, CDR2 SVGEGT, per germline. With 5 bases clipped from V and 2 bases from J, the junction kept 8 bases outside the gene matches. The CDR3 runs 15 residues. CDR3 in DNA: TGTGCCAGCAGTCCCAAACTAGCGGCCACCTACGAGCAGTACTTC. It is translated as CASSPKLAATYEQYF.

This clonotype occurred a few times. The chain uses TRBV7-2 and TRBJ2-5; no firm D call. The V end lost 4 bases, the J end lost 5 bases, and 11 bases lay between the germline ends. Germline values: CDR1 SGHTA, CDR2 FQGNSA. There are 13 residues in the CDR3. The CDR3 DNA reads TGTGCCAGCAGCTGCCCGCCTCAGGAGACCCAGTACTTC. It encodes CASSCPPQETQYF. Together with reference TRBV7-2 and TRBJ2-5, the CDR3 gives the full variable domain: GAGVSQSPSNKVTEKGKDVELRCDPISGHTALYWYRQSLGQGLEFLIYFQGNSAPDKSGLPSDRFSAERTGGSVSTLTIQRTQQEDSAVYLCASSCPPQETQYFGPGTRLLVL.

The chain combines TRBV6-2 or TRBV6-3 with TRBJ2-7, with TRBD1 matching 10 bases. Trimming at V came to 0 bases and at J to 3 bases, leaving 2 bases not matched to a gene. Germline lookup yields CDR1 MNHEY and CDR2 SVGEGT. The CDR3 has 15 amino acids. The CDR3 DNA sequence: TGTGCCAGCAGTTACTCGGGACAGGGGATCTACGAGCAGTACTTC. Amino acid sequence: CASSYSGQGIYEQYF.